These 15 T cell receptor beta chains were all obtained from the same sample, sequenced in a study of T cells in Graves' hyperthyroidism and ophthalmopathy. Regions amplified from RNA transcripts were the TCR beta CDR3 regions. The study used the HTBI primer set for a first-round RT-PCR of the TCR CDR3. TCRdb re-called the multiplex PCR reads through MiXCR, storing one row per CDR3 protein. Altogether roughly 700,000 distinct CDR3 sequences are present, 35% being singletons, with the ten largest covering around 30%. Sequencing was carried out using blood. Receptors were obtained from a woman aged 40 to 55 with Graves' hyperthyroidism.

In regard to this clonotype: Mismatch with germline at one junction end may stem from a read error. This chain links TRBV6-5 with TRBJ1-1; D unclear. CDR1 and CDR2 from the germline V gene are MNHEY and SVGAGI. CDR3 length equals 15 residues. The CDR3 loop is CAISESGLARTEAFF. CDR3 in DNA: TGTGCCATCAGTGAATCTGGGCTCGCTAGGACTGAAGCTTTCTTT.

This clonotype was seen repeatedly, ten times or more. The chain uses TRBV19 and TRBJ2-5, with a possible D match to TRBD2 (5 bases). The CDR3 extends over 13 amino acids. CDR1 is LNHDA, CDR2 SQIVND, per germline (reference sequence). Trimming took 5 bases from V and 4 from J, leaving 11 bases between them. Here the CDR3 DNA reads TGTGCCAGTAGTTCGGCTGGGAGAGAGACCCAGTACTTC. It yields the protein CASSSAGRETQYF.

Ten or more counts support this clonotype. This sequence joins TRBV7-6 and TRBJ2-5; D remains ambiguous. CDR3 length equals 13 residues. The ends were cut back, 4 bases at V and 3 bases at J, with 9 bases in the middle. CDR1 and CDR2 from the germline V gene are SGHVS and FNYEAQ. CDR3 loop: CASSWGSKETQYF. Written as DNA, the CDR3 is TGTGCCAGCAGCTGGGGTAGCAAAGAGACCCAGTACTTC.

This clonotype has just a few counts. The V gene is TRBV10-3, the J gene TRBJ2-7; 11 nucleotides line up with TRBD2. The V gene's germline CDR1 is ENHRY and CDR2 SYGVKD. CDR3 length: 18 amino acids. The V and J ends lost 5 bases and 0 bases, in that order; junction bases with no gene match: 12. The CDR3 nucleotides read TGTGCCATCAGTACCGGGACTAGCGGCATCCAAAACTCCTACGAGCAGTACTTC. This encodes CAISTGTSGIQNSYEQYF.

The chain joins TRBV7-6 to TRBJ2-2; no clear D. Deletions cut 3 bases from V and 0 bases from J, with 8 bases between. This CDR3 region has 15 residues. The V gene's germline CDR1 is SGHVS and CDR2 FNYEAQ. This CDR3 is CASSFLGPNTGELFF. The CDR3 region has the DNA TGTGCCAGCAGCTTTCTTGGGCCGAACACCGGGGAGCTGTTTTTT.

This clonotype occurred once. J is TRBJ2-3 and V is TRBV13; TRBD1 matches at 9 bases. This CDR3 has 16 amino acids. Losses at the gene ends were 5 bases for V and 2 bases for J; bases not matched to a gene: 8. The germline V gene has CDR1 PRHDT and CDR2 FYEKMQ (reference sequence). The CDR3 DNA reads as TGTGCCAGCAGCGCAGGGACAGGGTTGAACACAGATACGCAGTATTTT. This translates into CASSAGTGLNTDTQYF.

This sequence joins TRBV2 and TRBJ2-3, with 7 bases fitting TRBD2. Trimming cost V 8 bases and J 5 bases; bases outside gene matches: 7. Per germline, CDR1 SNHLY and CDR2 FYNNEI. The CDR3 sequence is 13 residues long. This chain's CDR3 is CASVRLARDTQYF. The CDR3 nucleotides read TGTGCCAGCGTCAGACTAGCCAGAGATACGCAGTATTTT.

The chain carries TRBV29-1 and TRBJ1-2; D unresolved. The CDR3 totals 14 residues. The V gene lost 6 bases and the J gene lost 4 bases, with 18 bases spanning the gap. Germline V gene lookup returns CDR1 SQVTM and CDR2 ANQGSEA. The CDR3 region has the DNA TGCAGCGTAGTCGCGCAAGGTGACGGCTATGGCTACACCTTC. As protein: CSVVAQGDGYGYTF. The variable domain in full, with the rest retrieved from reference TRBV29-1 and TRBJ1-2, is SAVISQKPSRDICQRGTSLTIQCQVDSQVTMMFWYRQQPGQSLTLIATANQGSEATYESGFVIDKFPISRPNLTFSTLTVSNMSPEDSSIYLCSVVAQGDGYGYTFGSGTRLTVV.

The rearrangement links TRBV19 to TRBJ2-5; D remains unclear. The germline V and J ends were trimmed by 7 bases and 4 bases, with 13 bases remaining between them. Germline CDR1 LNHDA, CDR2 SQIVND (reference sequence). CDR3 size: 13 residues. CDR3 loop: CASTRTLGETQYF. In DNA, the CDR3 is TGTGCCAGTACGAGGACGCTAGGAGAGACCCAGTACTTC.

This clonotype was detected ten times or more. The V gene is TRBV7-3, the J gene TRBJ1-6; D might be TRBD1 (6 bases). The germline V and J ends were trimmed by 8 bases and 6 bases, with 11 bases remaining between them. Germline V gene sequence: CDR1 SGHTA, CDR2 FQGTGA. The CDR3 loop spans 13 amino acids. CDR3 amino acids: CASSDRPNSPLHF. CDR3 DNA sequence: TGTGCCAGCTCAGACAGGCCTAATTCACCCCTCCACTTT. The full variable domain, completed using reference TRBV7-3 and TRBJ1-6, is GAGVSQTPSNKVTEKGKYVELRCDPISGHTALYWYRQSLGQGPEFLIYFQGTGAADDSGLPNDRFFAVRPEGSVSTLKIQRTERGDSAVYLCASSDRPNSPLHFGNGTRLTVT.

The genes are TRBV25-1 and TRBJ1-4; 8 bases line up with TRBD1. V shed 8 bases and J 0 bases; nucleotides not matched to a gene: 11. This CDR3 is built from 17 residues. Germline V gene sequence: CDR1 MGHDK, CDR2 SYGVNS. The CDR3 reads CASSQTQQGATNEKLFF. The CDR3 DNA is TGTGCCAGCTCACAAACGCAACAGGGGGCAACTAATGAAAAACTGTTTTTT.

CDR3 nucleotide sequence: TGTGCCAGCAGCTCTTCGGGACAGGGTTATGAAAAACTGTTTTTT. It is translated as CASSSSGQGYEKLFF. This rearrangement joins TRBV7-8 to TRBJ1-4; 9 positions agree with TRBD1. Germline V gene sequence: CDR1 SGHVS, CDR2 FQNEAQ. J was trimmed by 6 bases and V by 4 bases; bases with no gene match: 6. The CDR3 is 15 residues long.

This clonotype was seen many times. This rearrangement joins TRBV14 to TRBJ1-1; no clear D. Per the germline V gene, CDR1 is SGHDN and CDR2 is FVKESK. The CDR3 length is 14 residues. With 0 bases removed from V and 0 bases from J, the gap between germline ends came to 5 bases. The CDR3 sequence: CASSQEILNTEAFF. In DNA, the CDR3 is TGTGCCAGCAGCCAAGAGATCCTGAACACTGAAGCTTTCTTT.

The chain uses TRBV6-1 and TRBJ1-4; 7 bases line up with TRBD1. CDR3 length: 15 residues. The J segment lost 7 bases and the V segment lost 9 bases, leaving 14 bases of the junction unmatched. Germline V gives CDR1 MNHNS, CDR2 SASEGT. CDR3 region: CASHRQGRNTEKLFF. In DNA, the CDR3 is TGTGCCAGTCATCGACAGGGACGGAACACTGAAAAACTGTTTTTT.

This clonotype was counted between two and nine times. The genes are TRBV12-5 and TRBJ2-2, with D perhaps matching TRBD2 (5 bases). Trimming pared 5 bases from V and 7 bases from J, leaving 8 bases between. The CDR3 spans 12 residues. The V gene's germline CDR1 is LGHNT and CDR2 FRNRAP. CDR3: CASGPRGGELFF. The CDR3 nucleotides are TGTGCTAGTGGTCCCCGGGGCGGGGAGCTGTTTTTT.